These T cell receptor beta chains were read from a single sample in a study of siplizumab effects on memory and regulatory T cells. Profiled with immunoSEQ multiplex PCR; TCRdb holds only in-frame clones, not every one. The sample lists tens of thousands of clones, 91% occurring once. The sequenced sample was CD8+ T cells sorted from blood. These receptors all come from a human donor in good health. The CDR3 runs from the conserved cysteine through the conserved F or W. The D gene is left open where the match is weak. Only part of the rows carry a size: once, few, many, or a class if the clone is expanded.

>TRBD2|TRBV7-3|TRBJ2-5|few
TGTGCCAGCAGCACCCCTAGCGGGGGGGCCGGAGAGACCCAGTACTTC
CASSTPSGGAGETQYF
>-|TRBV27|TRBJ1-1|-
TGTGCCAGCAGTTTATCGACAGCCCAGCGGGGAACTGAAGCTTTCTTT
CASSLSTAQRGTEAFF
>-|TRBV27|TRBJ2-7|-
TGTGCCAGCAGCTGGTCCGGGCCAAAGGGCGAGCAGTACTTC
CASSWSGPKGEQYF
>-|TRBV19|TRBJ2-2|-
TGTGCCAGTAGTATCCCGGGGGCCACCGGGGAGCTGTTTTTT
CASSIPGATGELFF
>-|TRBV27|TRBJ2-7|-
TGTGCCAGCAGTCTGGGGGTCTCTCACTACGAGCAGTACTTC
CASSLGVSHYEQYF
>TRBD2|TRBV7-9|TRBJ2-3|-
TGTGCCAGCACCCAACCGGGACTAGCCCGGTCTTTAGATACGCAGTATTTT
CASTQPGLARSLDTQYF
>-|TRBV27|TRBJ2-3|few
TGTGCCAGCAGTTTCCCCGATCCCGGGAATACGCAGTATTTT
CASSFPDPGNTQYF
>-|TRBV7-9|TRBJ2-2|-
TGTGCCAGCAGTACTACGGAGGTAGAGGGGGAGCTGTTTTTT
CASSTTEVEGELFF
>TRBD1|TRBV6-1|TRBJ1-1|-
TGTGCCAGCTTTTACACCAGGGGGACTGAAGCTTTCTTT
CASFYTRGTEAFF
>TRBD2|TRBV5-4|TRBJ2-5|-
TGTGCCAGCAGCTTAACTAGCGGGAAAGAGACCCAGTACTTC
CASSLTSGKETQYF
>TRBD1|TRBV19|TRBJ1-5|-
TGTGCCAGTTTTACCGGGACAGGGGTTCAGCCCCAGCATTTT
CASFTGTGVQPQHF
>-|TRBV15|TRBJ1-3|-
TGTGCCACCAGCGAGGGTACCACTGGAAACACCATATATTTT
CATSEGTTGNTIYF
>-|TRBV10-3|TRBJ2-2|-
TGTGCCATCAGTGAACTGGGCTCTGCCGGGGAGCTGTTTTTT
CAISELGSAGELFF
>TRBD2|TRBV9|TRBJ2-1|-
TGTGCCAGCAGCGGGTCCGGGACTATCGTCGATGAGCAGTTCTTC
CASSGSGTIVDEQFF
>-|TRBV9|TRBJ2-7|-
TGTGCCAGCAGCGTAGAGGGTAGCGCGACCTACGAGCAGTACTTC
CASSVEGSATYEQYF
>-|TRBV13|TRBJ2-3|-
TGTGCCAGCAGCGCTTCTCACGGGGGCGGGAGTATTCCAGATACGCAGTATTTT
CASSASHGGGSIPDTQYF